This T cell receptor (beta chain) was sequenced during a study of cytomegalovirus exposure and HLA in healthy donors. General study results and limits: A likely sequencing artifact accounted for one observed cluster of highly shared sequence variants. In vitro, a few CMV-associated chains proved specific for CMV antigens. TCR sequences were mostly rare, though some public TCRs occurred in many donors. Overall, 164 TCR beta chains were annotated as cytomegalovirus-associated.

Germline V lookup: CDR1 SGHRS, CDR2 YFSETQ. The CDR3 totals 14 residues. V dropped 4 bases and J dropped 7; count of bases not matched to a gene: 5. Both 60 Vbeta primers and 13 Jbeta primers went into the PCR. Repertoires were generated with immunoSEQ multiplex PCR, while TCRdb's copy carries only in-frame clones and drops some. The repertoire holds some 110,000 clones, with roughly three fifths as singletons. Points on this clone: Its antigen remains unidentified.

Sequencing input: PBMCs. The rearrangement uses TRBV5-1 and TRBJ2-1, with TRBD1 matching 10 bases. This TCR came from a woman between 35 and 50 years old in good health and CMV-seropositive. CDR3 amino acids: CASSPGQGENEQFF. CDR3 in DNA: TGCGCCAGCAGCCCCGGACAGGGGGAAAATGAGCAGTTCTTC. The full variable domain, its missing parts supplied by reference TRBV5-1 and TRBJ2-1, is KAGVTQTPRYLIKTRGQQVTLSCSPISGHRSVSWYQQTPGQGLQFLFEYFSETQRNKGNFPGRFSGRQFSNSRSEMNVSTLELGDSALYLCASSPGQGENEQFFGPGTRLTVL.